This TCR beta chain is from a study of blood T cell repertoires in COVID-19. Overall study: Acute and convalescent COVID-19 samples came from the United States, Italy and Spain.

CDR3 size: 19 residues. CDR1 and CDR2 (germline): MDHEN, SYDVKM. V was trimmed by 6 bases and J by 0 bases, leaving 27 bases between them. In the original processing: Cell counts per sample came from amplifying reference gene primers. The assay was immunoSEQ multiplex PCR, and TCRdb's table has in-frame clones only and misses some. V, J and clone size were drawn from that table, and D and trimming were deduced from the DNA. The profile covers more than 90,000 clones, with 65% to 85% appearing a single time and approximately 0.76% taken by the ten largest. Sequencing used peripheral blood. This receptor was taken from a woman in her sixties or seventies with acute or convalescent COVID-19. The genes are TRBV28 and TRBJ2-7; weak D call: TRBD2 (7 bases). CDR3 sequence (DNA): TGTGCCAGCAGCCCCCTCTTTAGCGGGTGGGGGGGCGGCTCCTACGAGCAGTACTTC. It translates to CASSPLFSGWGGGSYEQYF.